A selection of T cell receptor beta chains follows, all from one sample in a study of human T cells and chemical hapten exposure. MiXCR, run by TCRdb on the RACE reads, gives a single entry per CDR3 protein. The repertoire includes about 260,000 distinct CDR3 sequences, over 8% of them detected once, and about 2.1% sits in the top ten. The sequences come from whole blood, collected in connection with sensitization to the hapten diphenylcyclopropenone (DPC). These receptors all stem from a woman aged 40 to 50 with alopecia areata. Some clones in this sample may be carry-over from other donors' samples. Both conserved end residues are part of each CDR3. The D gene is left open where the match is weak. Part of the rows lack a size; the others show once, few, many or a class for expanded clones.

v_call,cdr3_length,clone_size,d_call,j_call,cdr3_nt,cdr3_aa
TRBV12-3/TRBV12-4,12,few,NA,TRBJ2-1,TGTGCCAGCACCCTGGGTTTCAATGAGCAGTTCTTC,CASTLGFNEQFF
TRBV6-2/TRBV6-3,13,few,NA,TRBJ2-5,TGTGCCAGCAGTTACGCGGTTAAAGAGACCCAGTACTTC,CASSYAVKETQYF
TRBV7-2,15,few,NA,TRBJ1-2,TGTGCCAGCAGCTCCCACCCCCTCCAGAGTTATGGCTACACCTTC,CASSSHPLQSYGYTF
TRBV6-5,13,NA,NA,TRBJ2-7,TGTGCCAGCTATGAAGGGGGATCCTACGAGCAGTACTTC,CASYEGGSYEQYF
TRBV20-1,14,NA,NA,TRBJ2-3,TGCAGTGCTAGCGGCGGGACGACACCCAGCACGCAGTATTTT,CSASGGTTPSTQYF
TRBV28,14,many,NA,TRBJ1-1,TGTGCCAGCAGCTTAGCCAGGGGCCGGACTGAAGCTTTCTTT,CASSLARGRTEAFF
TRBV13,13,few,NA,TRBJ1-6,TGTGCCAGCAGCTTAAGGGGGAGATCACCCCTCCACTTT,CASSLRGRSPLHF
TRBV28,17,few,NA,TRBJ2-1,TGTGCCAGCAGTTTTTGGGGTCGGCGGAGCTACTACAATGAGCAGTTCTTC,CASSFWGRRSYYNEQFF
TRBV6-1,14,few,TRBD1,TRBJ1-2,TGTGCCAGCAGTATCGAGGGGGCCAACTATGGCTACACCTTC,CASSIEGANYGYTF
TRBV7-9,16,NA,TRBD2,TRBJ2-1,TGTGCCAGCAGCTTAGCAACGGGACTAGCGGAGGATGAGCAGTTCTTC,CASSLATGLAEDEQFF
TRBV11-2,13,few,TRBD1,TRBJ2-7,TGTGCCAGCAGCTTAGAGAGGACAGGCCCCACATACTTC,CASSLERTGPTYF
TRBV7-9,15,few,NA,TRBJ2-7,TGTGCCAGCAGCCCCCTCCGGGACGGTCCCTACGAGCAGTACTTC,CASSPLRDGPYEQYF
TRBV20-1,13,NA,NA,TRBJ2-1,TGCAGTGCTAGAGGCGGGTTCAACAATGAGCAGTTCTTC,CSARGGFNNEQFF
TRBV28,17,few,TRBD2,TRBJ2-3,TGTGCCAGCAGTCGCCTGGGACTAGCAGCTAGCACAGATACGCAGTATTTT,CASSRLGLAASTDTQYF
TRBV20-1,13,NA,NA,TRBJ2-2,TGCAGTGCTAGATTACGGGCTCACGGGGAGCTGTTTTTT,CSARLRAHGELFF
TRBV5-1,16,NA,NA,TRBJ2-2,TGCGCCAGCAGCTTGGACCCTAGCCGTTCCACCGGGGAGCTGTTTTTT,CASSLDPSRSTGELFF
TRBV5-1,12,NA,NA,TRBJ2-1,TGCGCCAGCAGCGCCCAGGAGAATGAGCAGTTCTTC,CASSAQENEQFF
TRBV20-1,16,NA,TRBD2,TRBJ2-3,TGCAGTGCGCGACGGACTAGCGGGAGGGCCACAGATACGCAGTATTTT,CSARRTSGRATDTQYF
TRBV29-1,15,many,TRBD2,TRBJ2-3,TGCAGCGTTGGGACGGGACTAGCGGGATCAGATACGCAGTATTTT,CSVGTGLAGSDTQYF
TRBV12-3/TRBV12-4,15,few,TRBD1,TRBJ1-5,TGTGCCAGCAATACACAGGGGGCAGGTAATCAGCCCCAGCATTTT,CASNTQGAGNQPQHF
TRBV20-1,16,NA,TRBD2,TRBJ2-5,TGCAGTGCTAGAGATTTGACTAGCGGGATTGGGGAGACCCAGTACTTC,CSARDLTSGIGETQYF
TRBV5-6,15,NA,NA,TRBJ2-7,TGTGCCAGCAGCTGGGGGTACCAGGGACCCTACGAGCAGTACTTC,CASSWGYQGPYEQYF
TRBV29-1,14,few,TRBD2,TRBJ2-7,TGCAGCGTAAGGGTGACTAGCACCTCCTACGAGCAGTACTTC,CSVRVTSTSYEQYF
TRBV28,16,few,NA,TRBJ2-4,TGTGCCAGCAGTTCTCCGAGCGGCTCAAGGGGGAACATTCAGTACTTC,CASSSPSGSRGNIQYF
TRBV20-1,15,few,TRBD2,TRBJ2-1,TGCAGTGCATCGGGGGGAGGGACCTCACGGAATGAGCAGTTCTTC,CSASGGGTSRNEQFF
TRBV4-3,16,few,NA,TRBJ2-5,TGCGCCAGCAGCCAAGCCCTACAGGGAGGGGGGGAGACCCAGTACTTC,CASSQALQGGGETQYF
TRBV11-2,16,few,TRBD2,TRBJ2-2,TGTGCCAGCAGCTTAACAGCGGGGGGAAACACCGGGGAGCTGTTTTTT,CASSLTAGGNTGELFF
TRBV13,16,few,NA,TRBJ2-5,TGTGCCAGCAGCTCATACCCCTCGGGCGGTCGGGAGACCCAGTACTTC,CASSSYPSGGRETQYF
TRBV7-2,14,NA,TRBD2,TRBJ2-3,TGTGCCAGCAGCCCCGGACTAGAGTCAGATACGCAGTATTTT,CASSPGLESDTQYF
TRBV5-1,14,many,NA,TRBJ1-1,TGCGCCAGCAGCTTGGAAGGGGGTACCACTGAAGCTTTCTTT,CASSLEGGTTEAFF
TRBV6-2/TRBV6-3,16,NA,TRBD2,TRBJ2-2,TGTGCCAGCAGTTCCTCTAGCGGGAGTTACACCGGGGAGCTGTTTTTT,CASSSSSGSYTGELFF
TRBV29-1,17,many,TRBD2,TRBJ2-3,TGCAGCGTTGGGCCCCACCTACTAGCGGCCTACACAGATACGCAGTATTTT,CSVGPHLLAAYTDTQYF
TRBV2,16,few,NA,TRBJ2-7,TGTGCCAGCAACCCGTCGCTAGGATCTATATCCTACGAGCAGTACTTC,CASNPSLGSISYEQYF
TRBV5-1,15,few,TRBD1,TRBJ2-2,TGCGCCAGCAGCGGCGACAGGGGGCCCACCGGGGAGCTGTTTTTT,CASSGDRGPTGELFF
TRBV6-2/TRBV6-3,14,many,NA,TRBJ2-1,TGTGCCAGCAGTTCCACCAGCTCCTACAATGAGCAGTTCTTC,CASSSTSSYNEQFF
TRBV18,15,NA,NA,TRBJ2-6,TGTGCCAGCTCGGAGACAGTGTCTGGGGCCAACGTCCTGACTTTC,CASSETVSGANVLTF
TRBV4-1,16,NA,NA,TRBJ1-6,TGCGCCAGCAGCCAAGAGCGACTTTCCTATAATTCACCCCTCCACTTT,CASSQERLSYNSPLHF
TRBV10-3,13,few,TRBD1,TRBJ2-2,TGTGCCACCGGGACAGTGAGCACCGGGGAGCTGTTTTTT,CATGTVSTGELFF
TRBV6-5,13,NA,NA,TRBJ2-5,TGTGCCAGCAGCTTGGGCCACCGGGAGACCCAGTACTTC,CASSLGHRETQYF